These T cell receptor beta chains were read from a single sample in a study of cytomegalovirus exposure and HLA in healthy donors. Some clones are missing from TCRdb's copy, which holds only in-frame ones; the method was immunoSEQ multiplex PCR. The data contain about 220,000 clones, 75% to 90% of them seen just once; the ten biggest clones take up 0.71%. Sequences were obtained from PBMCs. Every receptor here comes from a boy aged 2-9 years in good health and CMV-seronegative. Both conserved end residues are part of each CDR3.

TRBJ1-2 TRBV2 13 CASSGSSGYGYTF
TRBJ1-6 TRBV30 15 CAWKIGTDYNSPLHF
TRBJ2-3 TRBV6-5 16 CASSYLGQGALDTQYF
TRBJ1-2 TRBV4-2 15 CASSFGQGDSWLHTF
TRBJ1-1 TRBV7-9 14 CASSSAGSNTEAFF
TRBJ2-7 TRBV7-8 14 CASSLGGLSYEQYF
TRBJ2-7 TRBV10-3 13 CAISESLFYEQYF
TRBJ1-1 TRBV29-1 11 CSVVRTGEAFF
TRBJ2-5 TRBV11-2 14 CASSLGVRQETQYF
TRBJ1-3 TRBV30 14 CAWSRGGPGNTIYF
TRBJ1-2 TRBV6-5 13 CASSPLLFYGYTF
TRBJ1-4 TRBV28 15 CASSPAGGFNEKLFF
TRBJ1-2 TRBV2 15 CASSEVDGPNYGYTF
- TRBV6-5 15 CASSHTSLSSYEQYF
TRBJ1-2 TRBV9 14 CASSIRDSNYGYTF
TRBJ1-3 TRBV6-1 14 CASSENSSGNTIYF
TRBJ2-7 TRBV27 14 CASSIGQGLYEQYF
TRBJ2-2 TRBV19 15 CATRPGQGAGGELFF
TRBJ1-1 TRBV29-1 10 CSVRESSLTF
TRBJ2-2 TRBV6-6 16 CASSKAPRANTGELFF
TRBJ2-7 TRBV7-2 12 CASSLGQGKQYF
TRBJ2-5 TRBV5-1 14 CASSLRGLEETQYF
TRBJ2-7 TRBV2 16 CASPGTGGLSSYEQYF
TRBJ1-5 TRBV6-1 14 CASMITVNNQPQHF
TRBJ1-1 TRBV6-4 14 CASSATGGGTEAFF
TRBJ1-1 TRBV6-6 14 CASSGDRRNTEAFF
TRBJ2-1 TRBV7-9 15 CASSPGGSYDNEQFF
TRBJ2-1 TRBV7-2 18 CASSLASFGTGGLDEQFF
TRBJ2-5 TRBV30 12 CAWSLRPLEQYF
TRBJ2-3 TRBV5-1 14 CASSTGQNTDTQYF
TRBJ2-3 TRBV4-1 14 CASRLAGGEDTQYF
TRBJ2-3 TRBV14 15 CASSQREGGTDTQYF
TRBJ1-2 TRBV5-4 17 CASSSETPTGADYGYTF
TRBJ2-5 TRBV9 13 CASSQGATRAQYF
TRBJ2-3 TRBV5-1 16 CASSPGTSGSTDTQYF